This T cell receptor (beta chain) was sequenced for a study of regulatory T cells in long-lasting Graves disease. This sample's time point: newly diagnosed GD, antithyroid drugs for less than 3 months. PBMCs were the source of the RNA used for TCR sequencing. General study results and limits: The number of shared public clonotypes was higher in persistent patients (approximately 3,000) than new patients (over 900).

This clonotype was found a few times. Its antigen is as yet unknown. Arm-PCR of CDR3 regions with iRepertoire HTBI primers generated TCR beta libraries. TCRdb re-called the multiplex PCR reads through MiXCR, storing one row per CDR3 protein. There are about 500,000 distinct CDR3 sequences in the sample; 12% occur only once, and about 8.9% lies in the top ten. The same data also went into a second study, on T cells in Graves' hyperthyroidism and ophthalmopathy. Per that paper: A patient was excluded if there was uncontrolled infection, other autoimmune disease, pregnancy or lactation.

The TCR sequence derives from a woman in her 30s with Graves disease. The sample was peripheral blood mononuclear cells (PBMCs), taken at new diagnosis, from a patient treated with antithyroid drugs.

This CDR3 reads CASSPGQVTRLAKNIQYF. CDR3 DNA sequence: TGTGCCAGCAGCCCAGGACAGGTTACCCGCCTAGCCAAAAACATTCAGTACTTC. This chain links TRBV13 with TRBJ2-4, with TRBD1 matching over 7 bases. The CDR3 has 18 residues. The germline V gene has CDR1 PRHDT and CDR2 FYEKMQ (reference sequence). J lost 0 bases, V lost 5 bases, and 13 bases had no gene match.